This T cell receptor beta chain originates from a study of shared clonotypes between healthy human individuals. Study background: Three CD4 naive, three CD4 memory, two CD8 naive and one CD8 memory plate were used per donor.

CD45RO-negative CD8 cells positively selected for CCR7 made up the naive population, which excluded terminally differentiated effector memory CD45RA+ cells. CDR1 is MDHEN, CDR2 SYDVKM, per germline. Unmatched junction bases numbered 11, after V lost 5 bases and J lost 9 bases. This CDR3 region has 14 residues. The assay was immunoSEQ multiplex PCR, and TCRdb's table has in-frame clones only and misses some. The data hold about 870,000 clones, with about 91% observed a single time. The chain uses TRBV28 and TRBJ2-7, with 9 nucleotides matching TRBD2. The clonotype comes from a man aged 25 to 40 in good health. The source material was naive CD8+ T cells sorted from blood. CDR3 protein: CASSEPGLAQMQYF. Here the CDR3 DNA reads TGTGCCAGCAGTGAACCGGGACTAGCCCAGATGCAGTACTTC.